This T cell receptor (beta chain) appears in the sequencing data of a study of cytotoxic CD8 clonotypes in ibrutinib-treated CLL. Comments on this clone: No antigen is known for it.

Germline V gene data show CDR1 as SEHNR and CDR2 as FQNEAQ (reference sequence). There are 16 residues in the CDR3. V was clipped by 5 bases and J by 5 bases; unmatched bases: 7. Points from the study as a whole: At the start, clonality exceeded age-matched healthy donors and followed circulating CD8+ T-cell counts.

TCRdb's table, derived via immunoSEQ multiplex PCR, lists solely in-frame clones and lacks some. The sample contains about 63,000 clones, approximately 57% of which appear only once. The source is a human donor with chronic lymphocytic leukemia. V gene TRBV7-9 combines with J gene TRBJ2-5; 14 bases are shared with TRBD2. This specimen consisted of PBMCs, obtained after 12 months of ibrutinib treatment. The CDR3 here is CASSEGTSGSVETQYF. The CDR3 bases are TGTGCCAGCAGCGAAGGGACTAGCGGGAGCGTCGAGACCCAGTACTTC.